This T cell receptor (beta chain) was captured by sequencing in a study of blood T cell repertoires in COVID-19. The length of the CDR3 is 12 residues. V lost 0 bases to trimming and J lost 14 bases, with 9 bases between them. The germline V gene has CDR1 SGHDT and CDR2 YYEEEE. In the authors' workflow: Amplifying reference gene primers gave estimates of nucleated cell counts. Produced via immunoSEQ multiplex PCR; TCRdb's table is partial and in-frame only. D and trimming were read from the DNA, whereas the V and J calls and clone size are those reported in that table. The repertoire holds around 440,000 clones, with approximately 88% as singletons.

The genes are TRBV5-6 and TRBJ1-6; D ambiguous. This TCR was sampled from a woman between 45 and 60 years old with COVID-19, enrolled during active disease. The sample taken for sequencing was peripheral blood. Written as DNA, the CDR3 is TGTGCCAGCAGCTTGGACGTTTCTACCCTCCACTTT. It is translated as CASSLDVSTLHF.